The sequence of this T cell receptor (beta chain) was determined in a study of CD8 T cells in Susac syndrome (dated by TCRdb to the late 2010s). About the full investigation: Repertoire sequencing was used to test whether CD8+ T cell activation and differentiation in Susac syndrome was antigen driven. The clonality of the CD8+ T cell repertoire was compared across over 9 healthy donors, around 14 Susac syndrome patients and under 18 multiple sclerosis patients.

Peripheral blood CD8+ and CD4+ T cells from healthy donors, Susac syndrome patients and multiple sclerosis patients were profiled by high-throughput TCR beta sequencing. Treatment-naive patients with stable or active relapsing-remitting disease fulfilling revised McDonald criteria were used as multiple sclerosis controls. CD8+ TEMRA cells were enriched by FACS, while bulk CD8+ and CD4+ T cells were purified by magnetic negative isolation. Blood was collected in EDTA tubes and processed within 24 hours, with PBMCs isolated through density gradient centrifugation. PBMCs intended for TCR sequencing were frozen in liquid nitrogen and were later thawed in a 37 degrees C water bath. Purity of sorted or isolated CD4+, CD8+ and CD8+ TEMRA cells was at least 90%. V was cut back by 6 bases and J by 0 bases, leaving a gap of 12 bases between them. According to the germline V gene (reference sequence), CDR1 reads MNHEY and CDR2 reads SMNVEV. The CDR3 covers 15 residues, taking in both the cysteine and the phenylalanine. Of all the DNA, just the CDR3 is kept, 45 bases in frame from base 1.

RNA was extracted using the RNeasy kit, and about 0.45 to 1 ug of the RNA was reverse transcribed with random hexamers. TCR beta CDR3 regions were amplified with the immunoSEQ multiplex PCR assay covering 54 Vbeta and 13 Jbeta segments. PCR amplification bias was corrected by using a synthetic template baseline for primer optimization and computational correction. Regarding the original processing steps: Reads were annotated to V, D and J genes per IMGT and analyzed with immunoSEQ Analyzer, keeping only productive sequences. Clonality was calculated as one minus the Shannon entropy normalized by log2 of the number of productive unique sequences. Public and private clones were assessed among the 100 most prevalent clones of each patient and control. A clone was defined as Susac-specific if it was absent from the healthy and MS cohorts, from more than 850 published viral clones and from other ImmuneACCESS disease sequences. TCRdb itself trimmed the public reads at Q25 with fastp, ran MiXCR and retained productive beta chains. One record per CDR3 amino acid sequence lists the most common genes and DNA. These V and J calls are TCRdb output, not the study's own analysis. This sample has some 260,000 distinct CDR3 sequences in its table, and roughly 81% of those were observed once. The ten most abundant clones make up 0.095% to 0.14% of the sample.

Beyond this particular receptor, the publication reports: The study acknowledged that relatively few individuals were included in the TCR sequencing and HLA analysis.

Concerning this clonotype itself: There is no known antigen for this receptor. One base away there is no much larger clone; base qualities are not given.

The TCR was taken from a human donor with multiple sclerosis. The sequenced sample was CD8+ T cells from PBMCs. The chain uses TRBV27 and TRBJ1-5, with the D gene call left open. The CDR3: CASRIQTYSNQPQHF. The DNA sequence reads TGTGCCAGCAGGATACAAACATATAGCAATCAGCCCCAGCATTTT.